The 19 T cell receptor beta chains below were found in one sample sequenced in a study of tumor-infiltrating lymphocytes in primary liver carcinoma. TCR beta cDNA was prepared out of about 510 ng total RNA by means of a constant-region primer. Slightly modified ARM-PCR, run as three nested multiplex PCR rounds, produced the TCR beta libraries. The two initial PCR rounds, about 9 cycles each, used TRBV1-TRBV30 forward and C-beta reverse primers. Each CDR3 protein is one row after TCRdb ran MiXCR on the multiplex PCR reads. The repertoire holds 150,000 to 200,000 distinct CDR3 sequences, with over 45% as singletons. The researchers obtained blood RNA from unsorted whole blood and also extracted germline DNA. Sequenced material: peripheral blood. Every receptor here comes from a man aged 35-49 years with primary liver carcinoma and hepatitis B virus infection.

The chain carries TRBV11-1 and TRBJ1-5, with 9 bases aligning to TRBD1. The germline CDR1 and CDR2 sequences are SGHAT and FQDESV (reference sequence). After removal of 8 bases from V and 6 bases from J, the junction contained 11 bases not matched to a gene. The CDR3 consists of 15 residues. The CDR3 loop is CASCWGQGGGQPQHF. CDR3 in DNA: TGTGCCAGCTGCTGGGGACAGGGTGGCGGTCAGCCCCAGCATTTT.

CDR3 loop: CASSLEWENEQFF. CDR3 bases: TGCGCCAGCAGTTTAGAGTGGGAGAATGAGCAGTTCTTC. The chain links TRBV10-2 to TRBJ2-1, with D perhaps TRBD2 (5 bases). The CDR3 covers 13 residues. V was trimmed by 5 bases and J by 7 bases, leaving 12 bases between them. From germline, CDR1 is WSHSY and CDR2 SAAADI.

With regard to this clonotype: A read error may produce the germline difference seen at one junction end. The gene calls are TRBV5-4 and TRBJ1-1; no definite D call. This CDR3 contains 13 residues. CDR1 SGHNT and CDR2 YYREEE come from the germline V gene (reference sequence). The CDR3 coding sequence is TGTGCCAGCAGCCTGGGCTCGAACACTGCAGCTTTCTTT. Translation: CASSLGSNTAAFF. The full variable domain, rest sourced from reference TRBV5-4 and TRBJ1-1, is ETGVTQSPTHLIKTRGQQVTLRCSSQSGHNTVSWYQQALGQGPQFIFQYYREEENGRGNFPPRFSGLQFPNYSSELNVNALELDDSALYLCASSLGSNTAAFFGQGTRLTVV.

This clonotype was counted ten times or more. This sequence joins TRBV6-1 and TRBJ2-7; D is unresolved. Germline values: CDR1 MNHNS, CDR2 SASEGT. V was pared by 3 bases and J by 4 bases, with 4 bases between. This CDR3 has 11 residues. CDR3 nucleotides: TGTGCCAGCAGTGACTTATACGAGCAGTACTTC. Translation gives CASSDLYEQYF.

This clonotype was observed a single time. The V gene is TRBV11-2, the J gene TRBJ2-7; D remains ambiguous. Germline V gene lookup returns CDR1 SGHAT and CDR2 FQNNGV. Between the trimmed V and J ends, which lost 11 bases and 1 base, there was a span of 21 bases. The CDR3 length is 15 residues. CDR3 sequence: CAVPEPRLFSYEQYF. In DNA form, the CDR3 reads TGTGCCGTGCCAGAACCCCGACTTTTTTCCTACGAGCAGTACTTC.

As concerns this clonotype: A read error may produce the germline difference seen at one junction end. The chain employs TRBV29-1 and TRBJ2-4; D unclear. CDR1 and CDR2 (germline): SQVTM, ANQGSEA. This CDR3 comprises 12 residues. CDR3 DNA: TGCAGCGTTGATGATGCCAGAAACATTCAGTACTTC. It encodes CSVDDARNIQYF.

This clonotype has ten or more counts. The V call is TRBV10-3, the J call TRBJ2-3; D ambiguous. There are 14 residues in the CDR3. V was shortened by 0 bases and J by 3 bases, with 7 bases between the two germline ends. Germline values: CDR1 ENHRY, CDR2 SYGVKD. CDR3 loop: CAISESGPTDTQYF. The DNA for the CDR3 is TGTGCCATCAGTGAGTCTGGACCGACAGATACGCAGTATTTT.

The CDR3 spells CSIAIYDEQFF. The CDR3 DNA sequence: TGCAGCATTGCAATTTACGATGAGCAGTTCTTC. The rearrangement joins TRBV29-1 to TRBJ2-1; D not certain. Per germline, CDR1 SQVTM and CDR2 ANQGSEA. V lost 8 bases and J lost 8, with 13 bases in between. There are 11 residues in the CDR3.

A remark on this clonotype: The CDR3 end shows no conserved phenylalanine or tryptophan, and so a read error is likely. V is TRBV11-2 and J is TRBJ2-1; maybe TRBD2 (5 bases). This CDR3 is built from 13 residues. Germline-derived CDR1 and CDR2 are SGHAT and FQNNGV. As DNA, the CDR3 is TGTGTCAGCAGCTTGGACTTCTACAATGAGCAGTTCGTC. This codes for CVSSLDFYNEQFV.

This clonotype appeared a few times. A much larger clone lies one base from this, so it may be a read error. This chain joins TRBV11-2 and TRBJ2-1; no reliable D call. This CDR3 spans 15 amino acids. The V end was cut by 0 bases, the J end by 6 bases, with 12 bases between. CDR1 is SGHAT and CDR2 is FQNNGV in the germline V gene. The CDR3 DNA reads TGTGCCAGCAGCTTAGATGGTCCACCAGTCAATGAGCAGTTCTTC. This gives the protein CASSLDGPPVNEQFF.

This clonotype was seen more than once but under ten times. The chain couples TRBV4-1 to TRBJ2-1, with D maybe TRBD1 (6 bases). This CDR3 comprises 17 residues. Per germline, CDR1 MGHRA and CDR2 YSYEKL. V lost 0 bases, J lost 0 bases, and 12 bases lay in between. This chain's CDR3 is CASSQDRTGSSYNEQFF. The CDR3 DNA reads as TGCGCCAGCAGCCAAGATAGAACAGGGAGCTCCTACAATGAGCAGTTCTTC.

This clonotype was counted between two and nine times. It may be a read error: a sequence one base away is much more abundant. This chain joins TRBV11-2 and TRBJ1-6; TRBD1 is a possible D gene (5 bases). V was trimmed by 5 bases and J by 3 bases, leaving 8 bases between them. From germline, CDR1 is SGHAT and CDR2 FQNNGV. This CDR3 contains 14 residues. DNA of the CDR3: TGTGCCAGCAGCCCGGGGGTCTATAATTCACCCCTCCACTTT. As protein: CASSPGVYNSPLHF. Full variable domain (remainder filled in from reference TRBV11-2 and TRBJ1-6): EAGVAQSPRYKIIEKRQSVAFWCNPISGHATLYWYQQILGQGPKLLIQFQNNGVVDDSQLPKDRFSAERLKGVDSTLKIQPAKLEDSAVYLCASSPGVYNSPLHFGNGTRLTVT.

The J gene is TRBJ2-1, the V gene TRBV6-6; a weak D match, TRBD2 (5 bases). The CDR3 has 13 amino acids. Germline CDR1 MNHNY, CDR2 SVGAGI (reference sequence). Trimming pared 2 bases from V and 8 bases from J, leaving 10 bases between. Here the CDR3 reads CASSYLEDHEQFF. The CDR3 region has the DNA TGTGCCAGCAGTTACCTGGAGGACCATGAGCAGTTCTTC.

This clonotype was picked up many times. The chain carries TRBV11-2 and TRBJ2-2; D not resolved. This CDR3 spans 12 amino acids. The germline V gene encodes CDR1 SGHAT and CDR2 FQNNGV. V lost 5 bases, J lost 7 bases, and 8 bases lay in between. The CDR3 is CASSIDRGELFF. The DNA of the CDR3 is TGTGCCAGCAGCATCGACCGCGGGGAGCTGTTTTTT.

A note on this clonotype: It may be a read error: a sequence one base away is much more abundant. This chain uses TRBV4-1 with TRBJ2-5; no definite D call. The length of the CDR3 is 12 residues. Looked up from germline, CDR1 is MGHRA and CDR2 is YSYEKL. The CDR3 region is CASNQDIETQYF. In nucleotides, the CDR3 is TGCGCCAGCAACCAAGATATTGAGACCCAGTACTTC.

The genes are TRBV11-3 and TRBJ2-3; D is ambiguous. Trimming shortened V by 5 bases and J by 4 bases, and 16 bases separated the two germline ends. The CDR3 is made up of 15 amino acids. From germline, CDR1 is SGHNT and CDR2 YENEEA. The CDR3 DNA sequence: TGTGCCAGCAGCAAGGAAAGTGGCCGTCCAGATACGCAGTATTTT. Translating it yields CASSKESGRPDTQYF.

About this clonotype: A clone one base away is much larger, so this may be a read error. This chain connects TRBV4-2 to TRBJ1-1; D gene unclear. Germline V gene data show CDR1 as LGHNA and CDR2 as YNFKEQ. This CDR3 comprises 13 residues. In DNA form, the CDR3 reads TGTGCCAGCAGCCACGATATCAAAACTGAAGCTTCCTTT. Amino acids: CASSHDIKTEASF.

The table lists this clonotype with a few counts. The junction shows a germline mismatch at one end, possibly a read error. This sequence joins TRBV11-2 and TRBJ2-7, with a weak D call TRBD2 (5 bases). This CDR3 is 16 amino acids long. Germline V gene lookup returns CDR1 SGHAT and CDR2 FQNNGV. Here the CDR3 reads CASSLRERGLAFERYF. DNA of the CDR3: TGTGCCAGCAGCTTACGGGAAAGAGGCTTGGCGTTCGAGCGGTACTTC. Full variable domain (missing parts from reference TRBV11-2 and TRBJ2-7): EAGVAQSPRYKIIEKRQSVAFWCNPISGHATLYWYQQILGQGPKLLIQFQNNGVVDDSQLPKDRFSAERLKGVDSTLKIQPAKLEDSAVYLCASSLRERGLAFERYFGPGTRLTVT.

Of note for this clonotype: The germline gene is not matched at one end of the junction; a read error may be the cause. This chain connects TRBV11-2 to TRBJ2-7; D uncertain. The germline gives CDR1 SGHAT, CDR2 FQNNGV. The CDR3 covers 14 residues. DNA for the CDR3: TGTGCCTACAGCTTAACCGGCGGAGCCTACCAGCAGTACTTC. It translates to CAYSLTGGAYQQYF.